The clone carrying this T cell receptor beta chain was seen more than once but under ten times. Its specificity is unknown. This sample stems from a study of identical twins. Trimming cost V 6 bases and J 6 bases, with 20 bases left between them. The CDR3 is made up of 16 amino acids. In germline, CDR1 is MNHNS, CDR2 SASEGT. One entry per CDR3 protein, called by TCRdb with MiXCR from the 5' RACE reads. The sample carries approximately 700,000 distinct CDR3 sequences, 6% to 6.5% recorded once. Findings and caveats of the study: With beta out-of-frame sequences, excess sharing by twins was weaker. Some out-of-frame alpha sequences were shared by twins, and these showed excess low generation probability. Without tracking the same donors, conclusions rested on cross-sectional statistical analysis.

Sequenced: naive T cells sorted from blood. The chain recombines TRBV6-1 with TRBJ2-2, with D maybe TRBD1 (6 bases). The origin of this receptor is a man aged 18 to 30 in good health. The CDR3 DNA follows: TGTGCCAGCAGCTCCTTCCACAGGAAGGGGGCCGGGGAGCTGTTTTTT. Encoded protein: CASSSFHRKGAGELFF.